Presented here are 20 T cell receptor beta chains from one specimen sequenced in a study of blood T cell repertoires in COVID-19. Sequencing used immunoSEQ multiplex PCR; TCRdb keeps in-frame clones, though not all of them. The data contain about 49,000 clones, roughly two thirds of them seen just once; the ten biggest clones take up just under 9%. The sample consisted of peripheral blood. These receptors were collected from a woman between 70 and 85 years old with acute or convalescent COVID-19.

This chain joins TRBV5-1 and TRBJ2-1; 9 bases are shared with TRBD2. The CDR3 has 17 residues. Germline trimming cut 0 bases from V and 4 bases from J; bases unmatched to any gene: 8. Germline V gene sequence: CDR1 SGHRS, CDR2 YFSETQ. CDR3 nucleotides: TGCGCCAGCAGCTTGGCTGTGGGTGCGGGGGGGTACAATGAGCAGTTCTTC. Translation gives CASSLAVGAGGYNEQFF.

This clone has just one count. The chain links TRBV12-3 or TRBV12-4 to TRBJ1-2, with TRBD1 identical over 8 bases. The CDR3 is 13 residues long. V was clipped by 6 bases and J by 4 bases; unmatched bases: 4. The CDR3 spells CASSDRGTYGYTF. CDR3 DNA: TGTGCCAGCAGCGACAGGGGTACCTATGGCTACACCTTC.

The V call is TRBV5-6, the J call TRBJ1-2; the D is unclear. CDR3 length: 13 amino acids. Trimming removed 0 bases at V and 8 bases at J, with 11 bases between. Germline lookup yields CDR1 SGHDT and CDR2 YYEEEE. The CDR3 region is CASSLVLGRGYTF. DNA for the CDR3: TGTGCCAGCAGCTTGGTACTCGGTAGAGGCTACACCTTC.

This clone was detected only a few times. The chain links TRBV9 to TRBJ1-6, with 7 bases aligning to TRBD1. Per germline, CDR1 SGDLS and CDR2 YYNGEE. V lost 4 bases to trimming and J lost 6 bases; unmatched junction nucleotides: 4. This CDR3 contains 14 residues. The CDR3 DNA is TGTGCCAGCAGCCCCCGGGACAGTAATTCACCCCTCCACTTT. Translated, it gives CASSPRDSNSPLHF.

The chain combines TRBV6-6 with TRBJ1-1; the match to TRBD1 covers 7 bases. CDR1 is MNHNY and CDR2 is SVGAGI in the germline V gene (reference sequence). V was pared by 2 bases and J by 4 bases, with 4 bases of the junction left unmatched. The CDR3 has 14 residues. CDR3 sequence (DNA): TGTGCCAGCAGTTACGCGGCAGGGGGCACTGAAGCTTTCTTT. Translating gives CASSYAAGGTEAFF.

V and J are TRBV18 and TRBJ2-2; D is perhaps TRBD1 (6 bases). V was cut by 0 bases and J by 1 base, with 6 bases left in between. CDR3 size: 15 residues. Germline CDR1 is KGHSH and CDR2 is LQKENI. The CDR3 loop is CASSPPGQNTGELFF. CDR3 nucleotides: TGTGCCAGCTCACCACCGGGACAGAACACCGGGGAGCTGTTTTTT.

V gene TRBV7-2 combines with J gene TRBJ2-1, with a tentative D call TRBD2 (6 bases). The CDR3 sequence is 12 residues long. V was cut by 5 bases and J by 9 bases, with 11 bases left in between. Germline-derived CDR1 and CDR2 are SGHTA and FQGNSA. The CDR3 sequence: CASSPYGGEQFF. DNA of the CDR3: TGTGCCAGCAGCCCCTACGGGGGTGAGCAGTTCTTC.

This clone was counted between two and nine times. The genes are TRBV19 and TRBJ1-1; maybe TRBD1 (6 bases). Per the germline V gene, CDR1 is LNHDA and CDR2 is SQIVND (reference sequence). This CDR3 is 14 amino acids long. The V end was cut by 5 bases, the J end by 3 bases, with 13 bases between. CDR3 sequence: CASSGAGEDTEAFF. CDR3 nucleotide sequence: TGTGCCAGTAGTGGGGCAGGGGAAGACACTGAAGCTTTCTTT. The variable domain in full, completed from reference TRBV19 and TRBJ1-1, reads DGGITQSPKYLFRKEGQNVTLSCEQNLNHDAMYWYRQDPGQGLRLIYYSQIVNDFQKGDIAEGYSVSREKKESFPLTVTSAQKNPTAFYLCASSGAGEDTEAFFGQGTRLTVV.

The V gene is TRBV21-1, the J gene TRBJ2-3; TRBD2 reflects the table's D call only, with no check against the DNA. TRBV21-1 constitutes a pseudogene. The CDR3 has 16 amino acids. The CDR3 spells CASSITSGRNTDTQYF. In nucleotides, the CDR3 is TGTGCCAGCAGCATTACTAGCGGGAGGAACACAGATACGCAGTATTTT.

CDR3 nucleotides: TGTGCCAGCGAGGGACAGGATGAAAAACTGTTTTTT. Its protein product is CASEGQDEKLFF. This chain uses TRBV6-6 with TRBJ1-4; 8 bases align to TRBD1. V shed 8 bases and J 6 bases; nucleotides not matched to a gene: 2. Germline V lookup: CDR1 MNHNY, CDR2 SVGAGI (reference sequence). This CDR3 is built from 12 residues.

V gene TRBV2 combines with J gene TRBJ1-2; 7 positions match TRBD1. The germline V gene encodes CDR1 SNHLY and CDR2 FYNNEI. This CDR3 has 13 residues. With 6 bases clipped from V and 4 bases from J, the junction kept 5 bases outside the gene matches. In DNA form, the CDR3 reads TGTGCCAGCAGCTACCAGGGGGGCTATGGCTACACCTTC. This sequence encodes CASSYQGGYGYTF.

This chain links TRBV11-3 with TRBJ2-1, with D uncertain. CDR3 length equals 13 residues. The germline gives CDR1 SGHNT, CDR2 YENEEA. V dropped 0 bases and J dropped 10 bases, with 10 bases sitting between them. The CDR3 DNA follows: TGTGCCAGCAGCTTAGATCTAGGCGGCGAGCAGTTCTTC. Translating it yields CASSLDLGGEQFF.

The chain is built from TRBV19 and TRBJ2-6; TRBD1 matches 8 bases. This CDR3 is built from 19 residues. V shed 6 bases and J 0 bases; nucleotides not matched to a gene: 13. From germline, CDR1 is LNHDA and CDR2 SQIVND (reference sequence). CDR3 region: CASRWKSGTGPSGANVLTF. The CDR3 DNA reads TGTGCCAGTAGGTGGAAATCCGGGACAGGACCCTCTGGGGCCAACGTCCTGACTTTC.

The chain recombines TRBV12-3 or TRBV12-4 with TRBJ2-5, with TRBD1 as a possible D gene (6 bases). The CDR3 has 13 amino acids. V lost 11 bases and J 1 base, leaving 14 bases between the germline ends. Here the CDR3 DNA reads TGTGCCGTCAGGGGCGAACTCCAAGAGACCCAGTACTTC. Translated: CAVRGELQETQYF.

The chain couples TRBV5-8 to TRBJ2-1; D perhaps matches TRBD2 (5 bases). Germline assignment: CDR1 SGHTS and CDR2 YDEGEE. With 0 bases removed from V and 6 bases from J, the gap between germline ends came to 13 bases. The CDR3 is 15 amino acids. CDR3 nucleotide sequence: TGTGCCAGCAGCTTGGGACTACTTACCTCCAATGAGCAGTTCTTC. It codes for CASSLGLLTSNEQFF. Supplemented by reference TRBV5-8 and TRBJ2-1, the full variable domain reads EAGVTQSPTHLIKTRGQQATLRCSPISGHTSVYWYQQALGLGLQFLLWYDEGEERNRGNFPPRFSGRQFPNYSSELNVNALELEDSALYLCASSLGLLTSNEQFFGPGTRLTVL.

This clone has more than one count but fewer than ten. This rearrangement joins TRBV3-1 (or the pseudogene TRBV3-2) to TRBJ1-1, with D uncertain. Per the germline V gene, CDR1 is LGHDT and CDR2 is YNNKEL (reference sequence). Trimming left V 1 base short and J 0 bases short, with 9 bases between. This CDR3 spans 15 amino acids. CDR3 sequence: CASSQAEGMNTEAFF. CDR3 nucleotides: TGTGCCAGCAGCCAAGCGGAGGGCATGAACACTGAAGCTTTCTTT.

This clone was observed once. This chain uses TRBV5-1 with TRBJ2-1; 13 bases agree with TRBD2. V trimming: 3 bases; J trimming: 5 bases; junction bases outside the gene matches: 5. Germline V lookup: CDR1 SGHRS, CDR2 YFSETQ. This CDR3 region has 16 residues. The CDR3 DNA sequence: TGCGCCAGCAGCTCGGGACTAGCGGGACAAAACAATGAGCAGTTCTTC. As protein: CASSSGLAGQNNEQFF. Full variable domain (outside the CDR3, taken from reference TRBV5-1 and TRBJ2-1): KAGVTQTPRYLIKTRGQQVTLSCSPISGHRSVSWYQQTPGQGLQFLFEYFSETQRNKGNFPGRFSGRQFSNSRSEMNVSTLELGDSALYLCASSSGLAGQNNEQFFGPGTRLTVL.

V is TRBV10-3 and J is TRBJ1-2; D gene uncertain. V lost 3 bases and J lost 6, with 14 bases in between. Germline lookup yields CDR1 ENHRY and CDR2 SYGVKD. CDR3 size: 14 residues. The CDR3 sequence is CAISDSISGDGYTF. The CDR3 DNA is TGTGCCATCAGTGACTCGATTTCTGGAGATGGCTACACCTTC.

The chain employs TRBV7-8 and TRBJ2-1; the D is unclear. CDR1 SGHVS and CDR2 FQNEAQ come from the germline V gene. The CDR3 sequence is 14 residues long. Trimming removed 0 bases at V and 8 bases at J, with 11 bases between. Here the CDR3 reads CASSLALISDEQFF. The CDR3 DNA is TGTGCCAGCAGCTTAGCACTAATAAGCGATGAGCAGTTCTTC.

The V and J genes are TRBV29-1 and TRBJ2-3; no definite D call. CDR1 and CDR2 (germline): SQVTM, ANQGSEA. The CDR3 consists of 13 residues. V was cut by 3 bases and J by 2 bases, with 9 bases left in between. The CDR3, as DNA: TGCAGCGTTGATTCTGGAGACACAGATACGCAGTATTTT. Its protein is CSVDSGDTDTQYF.